The rows below give T cell receptor beta chains drawn from one sample of a study of cytomegalovirus exposure and HLA in healthy donors. Sequenced by immunoSEQ multiplex PCR; TCRdb stores in-frame clones only, minus some. Among 200,000 or so clones, approximately 84% were seen once, and the ten largest hold roughly 0.23%. What was sequenced was PBMCs. The receptors originated from a girl under three years old in good health and CMV-seronegative. CDR3s include the opening cysteine and the closing phenylalanine or tryptophan. The order of the fields is V gene, J gene, CDR3 protein.

V: TRBV6-6
J: TRBJ1-1
CDR3: CASSKQGYGNTEAFF

V: TRBV19
J: TRBJ2-5
CDR3: CASSQGETQYF

V: TRBV11-1
J: TRBJ2-5
CDR3: CASRRPRTSGQETQYF

V: TRBV9
J: TRBJ2-7
CDR3: CASSVASELGEQYF

V: TRBV5-1
J: TRBJ1-2
CDR3: CASSLEGDYGYTF

V: TRBV7-2
J: TRBJ2-7
CDR3: CASSLLDRYEQYF

V: TRBV5-6
J: TRBJ2-2
CDR3: CASSPQVFGNTGELFF

V: TRBV4-1
J: TRBJ2-1
CDR3: CASSQSGVPYNEQFF

V: TRBV7-8
J: TRBJ2-3
CDR3: CASSLRASESDTQYF

V: TRBV14
J: TRBJ2-7
CDR3: CASSQDSGLAREQYF

V: TRBV7-6
J: TRBJ2-7
CDR3: CASSPYGSSYEQYF

V: TRBV6-6
J: TRBJ1-2
CDR3: CASSLGQYSNYGYTF

V: TRBV4-2
J: TRBJ2-7
CDR3: CASSQDLPSGYEQYF

V: TRBV10-2
J: TRBJ2-7
CDR3: CASSESRQGMDEQYF

V: TRBV7-2
J: TRBJ1-2
CDR3: CASSLENIVQGTNYGYTF

V: TRBV7-8
J: TRBJ2-1
CDR3: CASSQGGYNEQFF

V: TRBV15
J: TRBJ2-7
CDR3: CATSRLGLASSYEQYF